In this sample, the clone carrying this T cell receptor beta chain turned up a few times. No antigen is known for it. These data originate in a study of CD8 T cells in ankylosing spondylitis. The study, taken as a whole, reports: Seemingly characteristic of ankylosing spondylitis blood was a TCR beta motif consisting of under ten highly homologous variants. Past research had described some motif variants in reactive arthritis synovial fluid and blood.

TCRdb called the 5' RACE reads again in MiXCR, with one record for every CDR3 protein. The table shows 150,000 to 250,000 distinct CDR3 sequences, with roughly 13% occurring only once. This clonotype originated in a male donor with ankylosing spondylitis or in good health (not recorded which). Material for sequencing was blood, either unsorted or a sorted T cell fraction (not recorded which).

CDR3 sequence (DNA): TGCGCCAGCAGTGAGTCAGGAAACGGTCCCTACGAGCAGTACTTC. This gives the protein CASSESGNGPYEQYF. The chain is built from TRBV10-2 and TRBJ2-7; D gene unclear. The CDR3 consists of 15 residues. Germline V gene lookup returns CDR1 WSHSY and CDR2 SAAADI. Trimming pared 0 bases from V and 2 bases from J, leaving 11 bases between.